This T cell receptor beta chain stems from a study of T cell responses to AZD1222 COVID-19 vaccine. Researchers grouped second doses given at about 4 or about 12 weeks into one pool. Study results and limitations: In a largely white British group with more females than males, clonal diversity was possibly underestimated.

TCRdb's table, derived via immunoSEQ multiplex PCR, lists solely in-frame clones and lacks some. The sample contains about 60,000 clones, 60% to 85% of which appear only once. Details on this clone: Its antigen remains unknown.

This material consisted of peripheral blood, taken 28 days after the second AZD1222 dose. This TCR derives from an adult who received the AZD1222 COVID-19 vaccine.

DNA of the CDR3: TGTGCCAGCAGCGGTGGGCAGGGATTTAATGAAAAACTGTTTTTT. Its translation is CASSGGQGFNEKLFF. The V gene is TRBV11-3, the J gene TRBJ1-4, with a possible D match to TRBD1 (5 bases). The CDR3 totals 15 residues. Between the trimmed V and J ends, which lost 5 bases and 4 bases, there was a span of 14 bases. Germline V lookup: CDR1 SGHNT, CDR2 YENEEA.